The 14 T cell receptor beta chains presented below share a single source sample, sequenced in a study of technical replicates of blood from several donors. Sequenced by immunoSEQ multiplex PCR; TCRdb stores in-frame clones only, minus some. The sample yields 70,000 to 80,000 clones, around 97% seen once. Sample: T cells isolated from PBMCs. Every receptor here comes from a human donor in good health.

This chain joins TRBV6-6 and TRBJ1-4; D not certain. The V end was cut by 6 bases, the J end by 0 bases, with 8 bases between. This CDR3 contains 14 residues. Germline-derived CDR1 and CDR2 are MNHNY and SVGAGI (reference sequence). The CDR3 loop reads CASSLTATNEKLFF. In nucleotides, the CDR3 is TGTGCCAGCAGCCTCACAGCAACTAATGAAAAACTGTTTTTT.

This chain uses TRBV5-1 with TRBJ1-1, with D hard to call. CDR1 SGHRS and CDR2 YFSETQ come from the germline V gene. This CDR3 has 13 amino acids. Trimming pared 0 bases from V and 7 bases from J, leaving 10 bases between. The CDR3 region has the DNA TGCGCCAGCAGCTTGGATGGTGTACATGAAGCTTTCTTT. Translated, it gives CASSLDGVHEAFF.

The genes are TRBV5-1 and TRBJ2-1; 10 nucleotides agree with TRBD2. Germline trimming cut 3 bases from V and 6 bases from J; bases unmatched to any gene: 9. In germline, CDR1 is SGHRS, CDR2 YFSETQ. The CDR3 spans 16 residues. CDR3 sequence reads: CASSSEGTSGTNEQFF. The CDR3 region has the DNA TGCGCCAGCAGCTCGGAGGGTACTAGCGGGACCAATGAGCAGTTCTTC.

V is TRBV7-2 and J is TRBJ2-7; 7 bases map to TRBD1. The J segment lost 2 bases and the V segment lost 5 bases, leaving 9 bases of the junction unmatched. This CDR3 comprises 15 residues. Germline CDR1 SGHTA, CDR2 FQGNSA. CDR3 residues: CASSLRWTGTYEQYF. DNA of the CDR3: TGTGCCAGCAGCCTCCGGTGGACAGGTACCTACGAGCAGTACTTC.

The CDR3 protein is CASSPGRGKNTEAFF. CDR3 coding DNA: TGTGCCAGCAGCCCCGGGAGGGGCAAGAACACTGAAGCTTTCTTT. The V call is TRBV11-3, the J call TRBJ1-1, with D possibly matching TRBD1 (5 bases). Germline V lookup: CDR1 SGHNT, CDR2 YENEEA. The V gene lost 5 bases and the J gene lost 1 base, with 14 bases spanning the gap. The CDR3 consists of 15 residues. The variable domain in full, with the rest retrieved from reference TRBV11-3 and TRBJ1-1, is EAGVVQSPRYKIIEKKQPVAFWCNPISGHNTLYWYLQNLGQGPELLIRYENEEAVDDSQLPKDRFSAERLKGVDSTLKIQPAELGDSAVYLCASSPGRGKNTEAFFGQGTRLTVV.

The J gene is TRBJ1-4, the V gene TRBV5-1; possible D gene TRBD1, 6 bases. Germline V CDR1 and CDR2: SGHRS, YFSETQ. V lost 4 bases and J lost 8, with 12 bases in between. The CDR3 contains 13 residues. The CDR3 region is CASSIQGGEKLFF. CDR3 nucleotide sequence: TGCGCCAGCAGCATACAGGGTGGGGAAAAACTGTTTTTT.

The genes are TRBV4-1 and TRBJ1-1; 8 bases line up with TRBD1. This CDR3 has 15 residues. The V segment lost 2 bases and the J segment 4 bases; nucleotides outside the gene matches: 6. CDR1 and CDR2 (germline): MGHRA, YSYEKL. The DNA for the CDR3 is TGCGCCAGCAGCCAACCTAGACAGGGGTTCACTGAAGCTTTCTTT. It translates to CASSQPRQGFTEAFF.

The gene calls are TRBV11-2 and TRBJ2-1; 8 positions match TRBD2. Germline V lookup: CDR1 SGHAT, CDR2 FQNNGV. The junction had 7 bases not matched to a gene; V was cut back by 1 base and J by 5 bases. The CDR3 totals 16 residues. The CDR3 loop reads CASSLGRLALHNEQFF. CDR3 nucleotides: TGTGCCAGCAGCTTAGGCCGACTAGCGCTACACAATGAGCAGTTCTTC.

The V and J genes are TRBV28 and TRBJ1-1; D is perhaps TRBD1 (6 bases). The CDR3 has 15 amino acids. Looked up from germline, CDR1 is MDHEN and CDR2 is SYDVKM. V lost 3 bases, J lost 5 bases, and 16 bases lay in between. The CDR3 loop reads CASSFGGNGGTEAFF. The CDR3 DNA follows: TGTGCCAGCAGTTTTGGGGGCAATGGTGGGACTGAAGCTTTCTTT.

The V and J genes are TRBV29-1 and TRBJ2-5; a possible D gene is TRBD1 (7 bases). The CDR3 extends over 16 amino acids. The germline gives CDR1 SQVTM, CDR2 ANQGSEA. V dropped 3 bases and J dropped 6 bases, with 23 bases sitting between them. Written as DNA, the CDR3 is TGCAGCGTTGATTCTTCGTGGCAGGGGGGACCGAAGACCCAGTACTTC. As protein: CSVDSSWQGGPKTQYF.

The rearrangement links TRBV15 to TRBJ1-5; D is possibly TRBD1 (6 bases). V was clipped by 1 base and J by 4 bases, with 11 bases between them. The CDR3 length is 15 residues. The germline CDR1 and CDR2 sequences are LNHNV and YYDKDF (reference sequence). CDR3 sequence reads: CATSRVSTGNQPQHF. For the CDR3, the DNA is TGTGCCACCAGCAGAGTATCCACAGGGAATCAGCCCCAGCATTTT.

The chain carries TRBV29-1 and TRBJ1-2, with D maybe TRBD1 (5 bases). V was clipped by 8 bases and J by 0 bases, with 13 bases between them. The germline gives CDR1 SQVTM, CDR2 ANQGSEA. The CDR3 spans 13 residues. CDR3 loop: CSSTRATNYGYTF. Here the CDR3 DNA reads TGCAGCTCCACCAGGGCCACTAACTATGGCTACACCTTC.

V usage is TRBV6-5 and J usage is TRBJ2-7; TRBD1 matches at 10 bases. CDR1 and CDR2 from the germline V gene are MNHEY and SVGAGI. V was clipped by 6 bases and J by 7 bases; unmatched bases: 9. The CDR3 length is 14 residues. Here the CDR3 reads CASSRGQGRVEQYF. In DNA, the CDR3 is TGTGCCAGCAGCCGGGGACAGGGGAGGGTAGAGCAGTACTTC.

The gene calls are TRBV4-1 and TRBJ2-7; D is possibly TRBD1 (6 bases). Trimming cost V 1 base and J 7 bases, with 14 bases left between them. This CDR3 is 14 amino acids long. Germline CDR1 and CDR2: MGHRA and YSYEKL. In nucleotides, the CDR3 is TGCGCCAGCAGCCAAGTGATCACAGGGTGGGAGCAGTACTTC. Amino acids: CASSQVITGWEQYF.